This T cell receptor beta chain was sequenced for a study of shared T cell receptors in the human thymus. Germline CDR1 is WSHSY and CDR2 is SAAADI. Losses at the gene ends were 7 bases for V and 5 bases for J; bases not matched to a gene: 8. The CDR3 is 14 residues long. Sequencing used immunoSEQ multiplex PCR; TCRdb keeps in-frame clones, though not all of them. The sample shows just under 550,000 clones, approximately 78% of them seen only once. The same sample was also used in a study of human thymus T cells. In that study: The thymus was resected at corrective cardiac surgery. The authors found apparently biased V and J gene usage in thymic and blood repertoires.

The sample comprised thymocytes. The chain uses TRBV10-2 and TRBJ2-7; 10 bases align to TRBD2. The origin of this receptor is a boy under two years old with a congenital heart defect. CDR3 sequence (DNA): TGCGCCAGCAACCTAGCGGGAGCTAGCCACGAGCAGTACTTC. Its protein product is CASNLAGASHEQYF.